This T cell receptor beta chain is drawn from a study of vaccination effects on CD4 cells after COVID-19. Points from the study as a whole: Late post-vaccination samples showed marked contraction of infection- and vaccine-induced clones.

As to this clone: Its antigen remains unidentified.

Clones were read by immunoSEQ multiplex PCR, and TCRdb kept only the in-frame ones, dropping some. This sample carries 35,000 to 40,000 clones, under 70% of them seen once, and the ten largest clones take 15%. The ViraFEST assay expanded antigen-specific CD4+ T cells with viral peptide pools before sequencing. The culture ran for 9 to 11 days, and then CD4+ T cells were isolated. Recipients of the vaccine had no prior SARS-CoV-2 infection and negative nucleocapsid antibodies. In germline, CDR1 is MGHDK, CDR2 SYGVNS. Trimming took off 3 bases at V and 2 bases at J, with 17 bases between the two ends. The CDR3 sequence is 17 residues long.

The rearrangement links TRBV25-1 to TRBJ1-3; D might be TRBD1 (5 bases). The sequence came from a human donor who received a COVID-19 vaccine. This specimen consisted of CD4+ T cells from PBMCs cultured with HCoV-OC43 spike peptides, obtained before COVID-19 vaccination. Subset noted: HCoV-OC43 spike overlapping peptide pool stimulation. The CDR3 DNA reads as TGTGCCAGCAGTGATAAACACGGGGGAAAAACTGGAAACACCATATATTTT. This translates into CASSDKHGGKTGNTIYF.